A selection of T cell receptor beta chains follows, all from one sample in a study of T cells in Graves' hyperthyroidism and ophthalmopathy. TCRdb independently ran MiXCR on the multiplex PCR reads; one entry per CDR3 protein. Here the sample spans around 190,000 distinct CDR3 sequences, 17% being singletons. The sequencing input was blood. The receptors here all came from a woman aged 45-60 years with Graves' hyperthyroidism. Both conserved end residues are part of each CDR3. The D gene is left open where the match is weak. Size is stated for part of the rows, as once, few or many counts, or as a class when the clone is expanded.

clone size: NA
D gene: TRBD2
J gene: TRBJ2-1
V gene: TRBV19
CDR3 DNA: TGTGCCAGTAGTATATTCGGGACTAGCTCCAATGAGCAGTTCTTC
CDR3 protein: CASSIFGTSSNEQFF

clone size: many
D gene: NA
J gene: TRBJ2-5
V gene: TRBV27
CDR3 DNA: TGTGCCAGCAGTTGGGGGGCGCGTGGAGAGACCCAGTACTTC
CDR3 protein: CASSWGARGETQYF

clone size: many
D gene: TRBD1
J gene: TRBJ1-4
V gene: TRBV12-3/TRBV12-4
CDR3 DNA: TGTGCCAGCAGCATAAACGGACAGGCGCTGGGTGAAAAACTGTTTTTT
CDR3 protein: CASSINGQALGEKLFF

clone size: many
D gene: TRBD1
J gene: TRBJ1-1
V gene: TRBV7-9
CDR3 DNA: TGTGCCAGCAGAGCGGACAGGGTAGTTGCTGAAGCTTTCTTT
CDR3 protein: CASRADRVVAEAFF

clone size: NA
D gene: NA
J gene: TRBJ2-3
V gene: TRBV6-1
CDR3 DNA: TGTGCCAGCAGTGAACGGGCAGGGAGCGCAGATACGCAGTATTTT
CDR3 protein: CASSERAGSADTQYF

clone size: NA
D gene: NA
J gene: TRBJ1-1
V gene: TRBV15
CDR3 DNA: TGTGCCACCAGCAGAGATCAGTTGAACACTGAAGCTTTCTTT
CDR3 protein: CATSRDQLNTEAFF

clone size: NA
D gene: TRBD2
J gene: TRBJ2-3
V gene: TRBV7-9
CDR3 DNA: TGTGCCAGCAGCTTGGAGGCGGGAGTAAGAGATACGCAGTATTTT
CDR3 protein: CASSLEAGVRDTQYF

clone size: NA
D gene: NA
J gene: TRBJ1-1
V gene: TRBV28
CDR3 DNA: TGTGCCAGCAGTTTTCAGCAGGCCTCGGGGACTGAAGCTTTCTTT
CDR3 protein: CASSFQQASGTEAFF

clone size: few
D gene: NA
J gene: TRBJ1-5
V gene: TRBV5-1
CDR3 DNA: TGCGCCAGCAGCTCTGAGGGGACCTCTGATCAGCCCCAGCATTTT
CDR3 protein: CASSSEGTSDQPQHF

clone size: few
D gene: NA
J gene: TRBJ1-5
V gene: TRBV4-1
CDR3 DNA: TGCGCCAGCAGCCAAGTGTGGCAAAGCAATCAGCCCCAGCATTTT
CDR3 protein: CASSQVWQSNQPQHF

clone size: medium-sized
D gene: NA
J gene: TRBJ1-5
V gene: TRBV28
CDR3 DNA: TGTGCCAGCAGCCTAGGGGGGGCGAATCAGCCCCAGCATTTT
CDR3 protein: CASSLGGANQPQHF

clone size: many
D gene: NA
J gene: TRBJ2-7
V gene: TRBV7-3
CDR3 DNA: TGTGCCAGCAGCCCCGTGGGGGGCTACGAGCAGTACTTC
CDR3 protein: CASSPVGGYEQYF

clone size: many
D gene: NA
J gene: TRBJ1-3
V gene: TRBV2
CDR3 DNA: TGTGCCAGCAGTGAACAGGGTTGGTCTGGAAACACCATATATTTT
CDR3 protein: CASSEQGWSGNTIYF

clone size: many
D gene: NA
J gene: TRBJ1-5
V gene: TRBV2
CDR3 DNA: TGTGCCAGCGGCAGGGGCGGTAGCAATCAGCCCCAGCATTTT
CDR3 protein: CASGRGGSNQPQHF

clone size: many
D gene: NA
J gene: TRBJ1-1
V gene: TRBV10-3
CDR3 DNA: TGTGCCATCAAAGAGGCAGTAGGGATGAACACTGAAGCTTTCTTT
CDR3 protein: CAIKEAVGMNTEAFF

clone size: many
D gene: NA
J gene: TRBJ2-3
V gene: TRBV12-3/TRBV12-4
CDR3 DNA: TGTGCCAGCAGGCAGACTCCTCCAGAGGGGCAGTATTTT
CDR3 protein: CASRQTPPEGQYF

clone size: many
D gene: NA
J gene: TRBJ1-2
V gene: TRBV7-8
CDR3 DNA: TGTGCCAGCAGCCTTAACCGGGATCCTCGCTGGGGCTACACCTTC
CDR3 protein: CASSLNRDPRWGYTF

clone size: many
D gene: TRBD1
J gene: TRBJ2-7
V gene: TRBV27
CDR3 DNA: TGTGCCAGCAGTTCACAGGGGGAAGGCTACGAGCAGTACTTC
CDR3 protein: CASSSQGEGYEQYF

clone size: many
D gene: TRBD1
J gene: TRBJ1-1
V gene: TRBV7-3
CDR3 DNA: TGTGCCAGCAGCCCCGACAGGGGAGAGGAAGCTTTCTTT
CDR3 protein: CASSPDRGEEAFF

clone size: many
D gene: TRBD1
J gene: TRBJ1-1
V gene: TRBV7-9
CDR3 DNA: TGTGCCAGCGTAGTCCCGGGACAGGCCTGGAGCACTGAAGCTTTCTTT
CDR3 protein: CASVVPGQAWSTEAFF

clone size: many
D gene: TRBD1
J gene: TRBJ2-1
V gene: TRBV29-1
CDR3 DNA: TGCAGCGTTGCCGGGGACAGGGGAAATGAGCAGTTCTTC
CDR3 protein: CSVAGDRGNEQFF

clone size: few
D gene: NA
J gene: TRBJ1-2
V gene: TRBV18
CDR3 DNA: TGTGCCAGCTCACCCTCATTTAGGGGTACCAACTATGGCTACACCTTC
CDR3 protein: CASSPSFRGTNYGYTF

clone size: many
D gene: TRBD1
J gene: TRBJ1-2
V gene: TRBV19
CDR3 DNA: TGTGCCAGTTCAGGACAGGAAGACTATGGCTACACCTTC
CDR3 protein: CASSGQEDYGYTF

clone size: NA
D gene: NA
J gene: TRBJ2-1
V gene: TRBV27
CDR3 DNA: TGTGCCAGCAGTTTATCAGGGGGGGCCTCCTACAATGAGCAGTTCTTC
CDR3 protein: CASSLSGGASYNEQFF

clone size: many
D gene: TRBD2
J gene: TRBJ2-1
V gene: TRBV20-1
CDR3 DNA: TGCAGTGCTAGGAGGCGGGGGGACAATGAGCAGTTCTTC
CDR3 protein: CSARRRGDNEQFF

clone size: many
D gene: NA
J gene: TRBJ2-5
V gene: TRBV7-2
CDR3 DNA: TGTGCCAGCAGTCAGGGTCAAGAGACCCAGTACTTC
CDR3 protein: CASSQGQETQYF

clone size: many
D gene: NA
J gene: TRBJ1-1
V gene: TRBV6-1
CDR3 DNA: TGTGCCAGCAGTTCCGATTGGACTGAAGCTTTCTTT
CDR3 protein: CASSSDWTEAFF

clone size: many
D gene: NA
J gene: TRBJ2-7
V gene: TRBV7-2
CDR3 DNA: TGTGCCAGCAGCTTAGAGGCAGGACGGACGTACGAGCAGTACTTC
CDR3 protein: CASSLEAGRTYEQYF

clone size: many
D gene: NA
J gene: TRBJ2-7
V gene: TRBV28
CDR3 DNA: TGTGCCAGCCGTTTGTTCCGTGGGGGCTCCTACGAGCAGTACTTC
CDR3 protein: CASRLFRGGSYEQYF

clone size: NA
D gene: NA
J gene: TRBJ1-2
V gene: TRBV5-1
CDR3 DNA: TGCGCTCTAGGATTCTTCTATGGCTACACCTTC
CDR3 protein: CALGFFYGYTF

clone size: few
D gene: TRBD1
J gene: TRBJ2-3
V gene: TRBV4-1
CDR3 DNA: TGCGCCAGCAGCCAAGTCGCCGGGACAGGGAGGTCAGATACGCAGTATTTT
CDR3 protein: CASSQVAGTGRSDTQYF

clone size: many
D gene: NA
J gene: TRBJ2-4
V gene: TRBV12-3/TRBV12-4
CDR3 DNA: TGTGCCAGCAGTTTAGGAGCCAGCAATCTAGCCAAAAACATTCAGTACTTC
CDR3 protein: CASSLGASNLAKNIQYF